This T cell receptor (beta chain) was recorded in a study of T cell responses to AZD1222 COVID-19 vaccine. V trimming: 0 bases; J trimming: 4 bases; junction bases outside the gene matches: 4. Germline loops: CDR1 SGHRS, CDR2 YFSETQ. This CDR3 region has 15 residues. This clone came up once. Only in-frame clones appear in the TCRdb table, and some are missing; sequencing was by immunoSEQ multiplex PCR. The sample consists of approximately 140,000 clones, around 90% of them appearing once. This TCR was sampled from an adult in good health. This chain joins TRBV5-1 and TRBJ2-3; 8 bases align to TRBD2. The sequencing used peripheral blood, collected on day 0 of AZD1222 vaccination. CDR3 nucleotide sequence: TGCGCCAGCAGCTTGGTTAGCGGGACCGCAGATACGCAGTATTTT. Translation gives CASSLVSGTADTQYF.